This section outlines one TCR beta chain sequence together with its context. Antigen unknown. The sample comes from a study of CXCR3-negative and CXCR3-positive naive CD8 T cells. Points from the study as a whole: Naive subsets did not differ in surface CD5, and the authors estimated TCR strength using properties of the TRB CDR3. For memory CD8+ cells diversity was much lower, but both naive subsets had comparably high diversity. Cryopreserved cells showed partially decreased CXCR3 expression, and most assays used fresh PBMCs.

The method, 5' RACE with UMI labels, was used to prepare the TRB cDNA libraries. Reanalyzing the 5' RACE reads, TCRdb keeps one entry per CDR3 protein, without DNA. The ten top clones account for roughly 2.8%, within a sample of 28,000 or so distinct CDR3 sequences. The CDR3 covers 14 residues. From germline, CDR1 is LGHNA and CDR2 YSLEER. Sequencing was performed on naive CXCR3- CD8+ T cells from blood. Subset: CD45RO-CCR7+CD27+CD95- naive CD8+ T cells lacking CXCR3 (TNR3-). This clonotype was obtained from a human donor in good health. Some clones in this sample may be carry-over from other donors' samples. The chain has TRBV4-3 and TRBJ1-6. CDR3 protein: CASSQRDSNSPLHF.